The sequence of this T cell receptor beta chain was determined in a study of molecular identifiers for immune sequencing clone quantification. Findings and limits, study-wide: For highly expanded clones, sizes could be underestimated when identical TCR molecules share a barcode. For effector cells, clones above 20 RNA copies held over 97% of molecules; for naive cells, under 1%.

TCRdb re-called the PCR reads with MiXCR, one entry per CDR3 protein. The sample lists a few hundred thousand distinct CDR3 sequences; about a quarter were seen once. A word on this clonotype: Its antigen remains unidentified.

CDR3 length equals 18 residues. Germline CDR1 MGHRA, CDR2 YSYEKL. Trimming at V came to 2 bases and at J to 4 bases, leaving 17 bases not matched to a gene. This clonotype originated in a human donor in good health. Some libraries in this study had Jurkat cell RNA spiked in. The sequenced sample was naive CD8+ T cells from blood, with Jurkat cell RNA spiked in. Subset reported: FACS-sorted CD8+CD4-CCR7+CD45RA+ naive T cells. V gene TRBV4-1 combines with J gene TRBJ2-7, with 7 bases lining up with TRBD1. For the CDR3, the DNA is TGCGCCAGCAGCCAATCACCTGGTGGACAGGTTGTTGGGTACGAGCAGTACTTC. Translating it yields CASSQSPGGQVVGYEQYF.